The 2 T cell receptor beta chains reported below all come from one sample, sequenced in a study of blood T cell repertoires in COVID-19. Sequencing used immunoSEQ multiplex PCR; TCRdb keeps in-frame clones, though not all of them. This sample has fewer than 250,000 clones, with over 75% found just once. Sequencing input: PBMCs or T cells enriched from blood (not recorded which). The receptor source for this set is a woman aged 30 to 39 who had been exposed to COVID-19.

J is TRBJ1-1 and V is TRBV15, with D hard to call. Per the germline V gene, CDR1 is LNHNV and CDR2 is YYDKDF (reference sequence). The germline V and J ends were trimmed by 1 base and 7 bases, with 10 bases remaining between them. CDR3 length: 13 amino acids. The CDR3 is CATSRVLFSEAFF. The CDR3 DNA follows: TGTGCCACCAGCAGAGTGCTTTTCAGTGAAGCTTTCTTT.

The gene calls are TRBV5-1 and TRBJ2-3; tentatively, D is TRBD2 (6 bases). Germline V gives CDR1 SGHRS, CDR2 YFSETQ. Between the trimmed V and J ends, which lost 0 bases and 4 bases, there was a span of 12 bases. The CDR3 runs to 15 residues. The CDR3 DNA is TGCGCCAGCAGCTTGGCTTTGGTAGCGGCAGATACGCAGTATTTT. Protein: CASSLALVAADTQYF.